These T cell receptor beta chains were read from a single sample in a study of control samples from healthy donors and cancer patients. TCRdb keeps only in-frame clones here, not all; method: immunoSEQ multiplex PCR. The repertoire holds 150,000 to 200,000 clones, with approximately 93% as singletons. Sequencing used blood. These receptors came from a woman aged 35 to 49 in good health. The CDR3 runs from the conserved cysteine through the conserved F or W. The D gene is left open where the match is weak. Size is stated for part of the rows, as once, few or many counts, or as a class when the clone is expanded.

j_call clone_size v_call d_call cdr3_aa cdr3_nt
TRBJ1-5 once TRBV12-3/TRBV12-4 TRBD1 CASSSQTGQPQHF TGTGCCAGCAGTTCCCAGACAGGGCAGCCCCAGCATTTT
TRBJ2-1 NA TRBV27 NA CASSQVLRVYNEQFF TGTGCCAGCAGTCAAGTCCTGCGGGTCTACAATGAGCAGTTCTTC
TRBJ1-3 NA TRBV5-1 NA CASSPSGTNSGNTIYF TGCGCCAGCAGCCCGTCCGGGACAAACTCTGGAAACACCATATATTTT
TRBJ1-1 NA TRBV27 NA CASSFALNTEAFF TGTGCCAGCAGTTTTGCGCTGAACACTGAAGCTTTCTTT
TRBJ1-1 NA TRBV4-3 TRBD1 CASSQTGTGGLEAFF TGCGCCAGCAGCCAAACCGGGACAGGGGGCCTTGAAGCTTTCTTT
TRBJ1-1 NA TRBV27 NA CASSRGGGWNTEAFF TGTGCCAGCAGCCGGGGGGGCGGATGGAACACTGAAGCTTTCTTT
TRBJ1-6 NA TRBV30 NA CAWRPGNNSPLHF TGTGCCTGGAGGCCGGGAAATAATTCACCCCTCCACTTT
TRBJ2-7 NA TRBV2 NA CASTQGTSYEQYF TGTGCCAGTACACAGGGAACCTCCTACGAGCAGTACTTC
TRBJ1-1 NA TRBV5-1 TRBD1 CASRDRAWGNTEAFF TGCGCCAGCAGAGACAGGGCTTGGGGGAACACTGAAGCTTTCTTT
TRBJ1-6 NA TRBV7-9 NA CASSPYMDSPLHF TGTGCCAGCAGCCCCTATATGGATTCACCCCTCCACTTT
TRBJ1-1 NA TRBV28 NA CASSLMGYPEAFF TGTGCCAGCAGTTTAATGGGGTACCCTGAAGCTTTCTTT
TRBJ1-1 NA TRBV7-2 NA CARGGELNTEAFF TGTGCCAGGGGGGGAGAGTTGAACACTGAAGCTTTCTTT
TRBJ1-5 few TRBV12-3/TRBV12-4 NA CASSLGQPQHF TGTGCCAGCAGTTTAGGGCAGCCCCAGCATTTT
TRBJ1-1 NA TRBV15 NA CATSGRPGAPGTEAFF TGTGCCACCAGCGGCCGCCCAGGAGCGCCTGGCACTGAAGCTTTCTTT
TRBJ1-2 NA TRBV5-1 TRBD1 CASSLGGTEGRLYGYTF TGCGCCAGCAGCTTGGGGGGGACAGAAGGAAGGCTCTATGGCTACACCTTC
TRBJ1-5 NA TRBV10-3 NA CAISGAGDQPQHF TGTGCCATCAGTGGTGCAGGGGATCAGCCCCAGCATTTT
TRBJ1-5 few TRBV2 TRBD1 CASRGPETGRTRPQHF TGTGCCAGCCGGGGCCCGGAGACAGGGAGAACCAGGCCCCAGCATTTT
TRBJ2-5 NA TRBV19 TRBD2 CASSIGLAAQETQYF TGTGCCAGTAGTATTGGACTAGCGGCACAAGAGACCCAGTACTTC
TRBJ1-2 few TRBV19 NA CASSISAGSGYGYTF TGTGCCAGTAGTATATCGGCAGGGTCGGGCTATGGCTACACCTTC
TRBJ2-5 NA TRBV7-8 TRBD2 CASSLPGLVGETQYF TGTGCCAGCAGCCTACCGGGACTAGTCGGAGAGACCCAGTACTTC
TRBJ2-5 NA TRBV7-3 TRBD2 CASSLSGGGNRETQYF TGTGCCAGCAGCTTGTCGGGCGGGGGGAATCGGGAGACCCAGTACTTC
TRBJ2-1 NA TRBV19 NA CASSPSGVLYNEQFF TGTGCCAGTAGTCCTTCAGGGGTCCTATACAATGAGCAGTTCTTC
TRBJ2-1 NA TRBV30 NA CAWSGLDIRDNYNEQFF TGTGCCTGGAGTGGTCTAGATATCCGAGACAACTACAATGAGCAGTTCTTC
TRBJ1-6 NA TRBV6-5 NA CASSYTGRTNNSPLHF TGTGCCAGCAGTTACACGGGGAGAACTAATAATTCACCCCTCCACTTT
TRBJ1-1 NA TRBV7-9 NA CASSLAGRMTEAFF TGTGCCAGCAGCTTAGCCGGACGGATGACTGAAGCTTTCTTT
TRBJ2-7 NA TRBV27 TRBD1 CASSPGDRVGEQYF TGTGCCAGCAGTCCGGGGGACAGGGTCGGGGAGCAGTACTTC
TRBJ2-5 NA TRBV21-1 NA CASSSRGRETQYF TGTGCCAGCAGCAGCAGGGGAAGAGAGACCCAGTACTTC
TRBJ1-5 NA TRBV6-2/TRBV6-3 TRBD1 CASSYAGGPGPQHF TGTGCCAGCAGTTACGCAGGGGGCCCGGGGCCCCAGCATTTT
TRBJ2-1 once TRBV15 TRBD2 CATSRGTSGWFDEQFF TGTGCCACCAGCAGAGGGACTAGCGGGTGGTTCGATGAGCAGTTCTTC
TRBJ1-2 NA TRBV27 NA CASSLGRKNYGYTF TGTGCCAGCAGTTTAGGCAGAAAAAACTATGGCTACACCTTC
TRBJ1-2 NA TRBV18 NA CASSPGGNYGYTF TGTGCCAGCTCACCAGGAGGGAACTATGGCTACACCTTC
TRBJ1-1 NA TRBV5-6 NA CASSHAPGKNTEAFF TGTGCCAGCAGCCACGCGCCGGGGAAGAACACTGAAGCTTTCTTT